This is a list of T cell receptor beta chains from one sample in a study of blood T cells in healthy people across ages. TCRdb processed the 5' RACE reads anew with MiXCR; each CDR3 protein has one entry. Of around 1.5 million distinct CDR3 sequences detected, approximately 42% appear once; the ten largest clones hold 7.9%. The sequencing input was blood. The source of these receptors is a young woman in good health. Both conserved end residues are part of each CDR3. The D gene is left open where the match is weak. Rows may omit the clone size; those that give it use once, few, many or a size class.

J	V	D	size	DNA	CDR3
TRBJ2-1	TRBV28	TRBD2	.	TGTGCCAGCAGTACCATAGCGGGGGTTGGGAATAACAATGAGCAGTTCTTC	CASSTIAGVGNNNEQFF
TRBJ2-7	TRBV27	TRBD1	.	TGTGCCAGCAGTTTATCTGGCGGGACAGGTACCTACGAGCAGTACTTC	CASSLSGGTGTYEQYF
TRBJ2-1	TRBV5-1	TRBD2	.	TGCGCCAGCAGCCGGAAGGGGACTAGCGGGACCGTCAGATACAATGAGCAGTTCTTC	CASSRKGTSGTVRYNEQFF
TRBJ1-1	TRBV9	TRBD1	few	TGTGCCAGCAGTCCAGGTGAACCCGGGACAGTCGCTGAAGCTTTCTTT	CASSPGEPGTVAEAFF
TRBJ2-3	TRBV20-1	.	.	TGCAGTGCTAGAGGGGTAGTTCCCTATACAGATACGCAGTATTTT	CSARGVVPYTDTQYF
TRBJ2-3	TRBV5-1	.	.	TGCGCCAGCAGCTCGGGCCTCAAGGGGGATACGCAGTATTTT	CASSSGLKGDTQYF
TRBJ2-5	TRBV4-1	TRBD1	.	TGCGCCAGCAGCCAAGTACGGGACAGGAATTACAATGAGCAGTACTTC	CASSQVRDRNYNEQYF
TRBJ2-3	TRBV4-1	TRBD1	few	TGCGCCAGCAGCCACCCTATGACAGGGGACTCCACAGATACGCAGTATTTT	CASSHPMTGDSTDTQYF
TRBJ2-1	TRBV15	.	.	TGTGCCACCAGCAGAGATACTCCCTTGAGCGCGGATGAGCAGTTCTTC	CATSRDTPLSADEQFF
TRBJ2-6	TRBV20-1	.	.	TGCAGTGCTATAGAGGGCTCTGGGGCCAACGTCCTGACTTTC	CSAIEGSGANVLTF
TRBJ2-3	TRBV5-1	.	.	TGCGCCAGCAGCTGGGGCCGAAGCGGTGGCACAGATACGCAGTATTTT	CASSWGRSGGTDTQYF
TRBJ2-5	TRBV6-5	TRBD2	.	TGTGCCAGCAGTTTCCTAAACGGAGCGGGAGGGCATTTAGAGACCCAGTACTTC	CASSFLNGAGGHLETQYF
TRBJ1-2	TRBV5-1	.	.	TGCGCCAGCAGTGGTTTCGACAGGTCGGGCTATGGCTACACCTTC	CASSGFDRSGYGYTF
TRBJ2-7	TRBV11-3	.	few	TGTGCCAGCAGCACTGGGACCTACCTCCGCTTCTACGAGCAGTACTTC	CASSTGTYLRFYEQYF
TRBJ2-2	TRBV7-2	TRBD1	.	TGTGCCAGCAGCTACCCCGGGGACAGGGAGACCGGGGAGCTGTTTTTT	CASSYPGDRETGELFF
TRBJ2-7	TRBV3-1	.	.	TGTGCCAGCAGCCCCCGGGCAACAGGATCCGAGCAGTACTTC	CASSPRATGSEQYF
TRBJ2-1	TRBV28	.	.	TGTGCCAGCAGGGGTGGGGGGGCTAGCTACAATGAGCAGTTCTTC	CASRGGGASYNEQFF
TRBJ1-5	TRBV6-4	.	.	TGTGCCAGCAGTGACGGGGGGTTCAATCAGCCCCAGCATTTT	CASSDGGFNQPQHF
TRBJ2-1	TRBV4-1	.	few	TGCGCCAGCAGCCAATATATTAGCGGATTGGATGAGCAGTTCTTC	CASSQYISGLDEQFF
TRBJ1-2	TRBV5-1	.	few	TGCGCCAGCAGCTTTTCACAGGAGTACTATGGCTACACCTTC	CASSFSQEYYGYTF
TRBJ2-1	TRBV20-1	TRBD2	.	TGCAGTGCGAAGGAGCGGGGGGGCAATGAGCAGGTCTTC	CSAKERGGNEQVF
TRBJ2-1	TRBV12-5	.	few	TGTGCTAGTGTTTCCCTCCTACCTAATGAGCAGTTCTTC	CASVSLLPNEQFF
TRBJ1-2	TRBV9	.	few	TGTGCCAGCAGGGAAACAGAGGTCTATGGCTACACCTTC	CASRETEVYGYTF
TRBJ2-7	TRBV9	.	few	TGTGCCAGCAGCGGTCTAACCTACGAGCAGTACTTC	CASSGLTYEQYF
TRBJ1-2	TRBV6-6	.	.	TGTGCCAGCAGTTACCGGCAGGATGGCTACACCTTC	CASSYRQDGYTF
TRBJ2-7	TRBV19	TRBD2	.	TGTGCCAGCCGTCGGGTGGGCTTGACTAGCGGGATCTTCACCTACGAGCAGTACTTC	CASRRVGLTSGIFTYEQYF
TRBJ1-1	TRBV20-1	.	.	TGCAGTGCTGACCGACAGTCGAACACTGAAGCTTTCTTT	CSADRQSNTEAFF
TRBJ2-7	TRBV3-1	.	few	TGTGCCAGCAGCCAATGGGGGGACTCCCGGGGAGAGCAGTACTTC	CASSQWGDSRGEQYF
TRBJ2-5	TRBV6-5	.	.	TGTGCCAGCAGTTGGCAGTGGGGGAAAGCGGAGACCCAGTACTTC	CASSWQWGKAETQYF
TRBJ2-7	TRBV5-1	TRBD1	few	TGCGCCAGCAGCTTGACAGGGGGTCTTTTCGACGAGCAGTACTTC	CASSLTGGLFDEQYF
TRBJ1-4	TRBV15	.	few	TGTGCCACCAGCAGGGGGTTGGATGAAAAACTGTTTTTT	CATSRGLDEKLFF
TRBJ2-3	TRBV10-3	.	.	TGTACCATCAGTGAGTCGACTGCGCTGGGGGATACGCAGTATTTT	CTISESTALGDTQYF
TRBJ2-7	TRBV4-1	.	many	TGCGCCAGCAGCCAAGGACCGGGTGACGAGCAGTACTTC	CASSQGPGDEQYF
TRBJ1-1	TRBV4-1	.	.	TGCGCCAGCAGCTCCCCGACACTGAACACTGAAGCTTTCTTT	CASSSPTLNTEAFF
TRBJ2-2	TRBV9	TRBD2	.	TGTGCCAGCGCGGGGGGAGGGGGGAACACCGGGGAGCTGTTTTTT	CASAGGGGNTGELFF
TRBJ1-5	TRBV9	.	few	TGTGCCAGCAGCGAGGCGACGGGACAAGGTCAGCCCCAGCATTTT	CASSEATGQGQPQHF